This T cell receptor beta chain was recorded in a study of cytomegalovirus exposure and HLA in healthy donors. Details on this clone: No antigen is known for it.

Broader study findings: In an earlier analysis, in 540 or so donors, most V segments appeared productive either ~90% or ~30% of the time. The majority of TCR sequences were rare, yet some public TCRs appeared in many donors.

Healthy donors of bone marrow made up the group. Use of 60 Vbeta and 13 Jbeta primers characterized the PCR. TCRdb keeps only in-frame clones here, not all; method: immunoSEQ multiplex PCR. The repertoire holds approximately 210,000 clones, with 85% to 90% as singletons. Germline CDR1 and CDR2: SGHRS and YFSETQ. This CDR3 has 14 residues. V was pared by 4 bases and J by 9 bases, with 20 bases between. This chain joins TRBV5-1 and TRBJ2-7; D is perhaps TRBD1 (5 bases). Sequencing was performed on PBMCs. The sequence derives from a woman between 18 and 29 years old in good health and CMV-seronegative. CDR3 residues: CASSPAGARRLQYF. Written as DNA, the CDR3 is TGCGCCAGCAGCCCTGCTGGGGCTCGCCGCCTGCAGTACTTC. The full variable domain, its missing parts supplied by reference TRBV5-1 and TRBJ2-7, is KAGVTQTPRYLIKTRGQQVTLSCSPISGHRSVSWYQQTPGQGLQFLFEYFSETQRNKGNFPGRFSGRQFSNSRSEMNVSTLELGDSALYLCASSPAGARRLQYFGPGTRLTVT.